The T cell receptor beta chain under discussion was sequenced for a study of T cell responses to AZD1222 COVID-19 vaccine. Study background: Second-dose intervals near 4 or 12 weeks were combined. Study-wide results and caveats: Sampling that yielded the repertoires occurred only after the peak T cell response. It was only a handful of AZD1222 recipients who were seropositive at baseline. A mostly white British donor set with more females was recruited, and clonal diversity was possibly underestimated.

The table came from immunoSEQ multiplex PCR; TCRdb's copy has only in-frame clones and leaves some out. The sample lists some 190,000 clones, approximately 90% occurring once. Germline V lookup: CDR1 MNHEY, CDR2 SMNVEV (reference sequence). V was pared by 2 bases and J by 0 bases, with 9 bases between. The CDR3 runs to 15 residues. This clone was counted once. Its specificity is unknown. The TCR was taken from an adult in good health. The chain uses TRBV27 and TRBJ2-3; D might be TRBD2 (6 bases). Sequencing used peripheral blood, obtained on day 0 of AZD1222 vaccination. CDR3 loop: CASSLGGFSTDTQYF. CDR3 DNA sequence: TGTGCCAGCAGTTTAGGAGGGTTTAGCACAGATACGCAGTATTTT.